A single sample gave rise to the 2 T cell receptor beta chains below, sequenced in a study of cytomegalovirus exposure and HLA in healthy donors. The study ran its PCR with 60 Vbeta and 13 Jbeta primers. Repertoires were generated with immunoSEQ multiplex PCR, while TCRdb's copy carries only in-frame clones and drops some. The sample includes about 160,000 clones, roughly 80% of them seen just once. Source material: PBMCs. Receptors originate from a woman aged 25-40 years in good health and CMV-seropositive.

The chain is built from TRBV10-2 and TRBJ2-1; D is possibly TRBD1 (5 bases). With 0 bases removed from V and 7 bases from J, the gap between germline ends came to 10 bases. This CDR3 has 14 residues. Germline V gives CDR1 WSHSY, CDR2 SAAADI. The CDR3 DNA follows: TGCGCCAGCAGTGAGTCGGGGTCAGGGAATGAGCAGTTCTTC. Its translation: CASSESGSGNEQFF.

V gene TRBV6-1 combines with J gene TRBJ1-4; TRBD1 matches 8 bases. Germline V gene lookup returns CDR1 MNHNS and CDR2 SASEGT. The CDR3 loop spans 14 amino acids. V dropped 3 bases and J dropped 8; count of bases not matched to a gene: 5. The CDR3 DNA reads TGTGCCAGCAGTGAGGACAGGGTCAACGAAAAACTGTTTTTT. This sequence encodes CASSEDRVNEKLFF.